One and the same sample provided the 32 T cell receptor beta chains below, sequenced in a study of blood T cell repertoires in COVID-19. Profiled with immunoSEQ multiplex PCR; TCRdb holds only in-frame clones, not every one. The sample yields 210,000 or so clones, about three quarters seen once. The sequenced sample was peripheral blood. These receptors were collected from a woman at least 80 years old with active or convalescent COVID-19.

The chain couples TRBV11-2 to TRBJ2-3; D unresolved. Trimming removed 0 bases at V and 2 bases at J, with 9 bases between. In germline, CDR1 is SGHAT, CDR2 FQNNGV. The length of the CDR3 is 15 residues. CDR3 in amino acids: CASSLDLTTTDTQYF. CDR3 nucleotides: TGTGCCAGCAGCTTAGATCTAACTACCACAGATACGCAGTATTTT.

This chain joins TRBV4-2 and TRBJ1-1, with 7 bases identical to TRBD1. The V gene end was trimmed by 4 bases and the J gene end by 6 bases; junction bases not matched to a gene: 8. CDR1 LGHNA and CDR2 YNFKEQ come from the germline V gene. This CDR3 has 14 residues. The CDR3 reads CASSLQTGRPEAFF. DNA for the CDR3: TGTGCCAGCAGCCTCCAGACAGGGCGGCCTGAAGCTTTCTTT.

The chain couples TRBV6-5 to TRBJ2-3; a weak D match, TRBD1 (6 bases). V was clipped by 6 bases and J by 1 base, with 11 bases between them. The CDR3 runs 14 residues. Germline V lookup: CDR1 MNHEY, CDR2 SVGAGI. CDR3 nucleotide sequence: TGTGCCAGCAGCTCCAAGGGGGGCACAGATACGCAGTATTTT. Its translation is CASSSKGGTDTQYF.

This clone was picked up a small number of times. V is TRBV19 and J is TRBJ2-1; 8 bases line up with TRBD1. The length of the CDR3 is 15 residues. Germline V gives CDR1 LNHDA, CDR2 SQIVND (reference sequence). With 7 bases clipped from V and 6 bases from J, the junction kept 11 bases outside the gene matches. The CDR3 protein is CASKRGQGASNEQFF. The CDR3 region has the DNA TGTGCCAGTAAGCGCGGGCAGGGGGCAAGCAATGAGCAGTTCTTC.

The J gene is TRBJ1-2, the V gene TRBV4-1, with D possibly being TRBD1 (5 bases). Germline V lookup: CDR1 MGHRA, CDR2 YSYEKL. V was trimmed by 1 base and J by 10 bases, leaving 10 bases between them. CDR3 length: 12 amino acids. CDR3 in amino acids: CASSQAGGPYTF. As DNA, the CDR3 is TGCGCCAGCAGCCAAGCCGGGGGACCCTACACCTTC.

The gene calls are TRBV20-1 and TRBJ1-3; 7 bases map to TRBD1. The CDR3 has 14 residues. With 3 bases clipped from V and 4 bases from J, the junction kept 6 bases outside the gene matches. Germline V gene lookup returns CDR1 DFQATT and CDR2 SNEGSKA (reference sequence). The CDR3 DNA reads as TGCAGTGCTAGTCATCCGGGACAGGGAAACACCATATATTTT. It yields the protein CSASHPGQGNTIYF.

This sequence joins TRBV5-4 and TRBJ1-2, with TRBD1 matching 8 bases. Germline-derived CDR1 and CDR2 are SGHNT and YYREEE (reference sequence). This CDR3 region has 15 residues. Trimming took 4 bases from V and 6 from J; bases not matched to a gene: 11. CDR3 region: CASSLEPQGANGYTF. The CDR3 coding sequence is TGTGCCAGCAGCCTGGAACCTCAGGGGGCTAATGGCTACACCTTC.

The CDR3 DNA reads as TGCGCCAGCAGCCAAGTATGGGGCGGGGGGGCCGAGAATGAGCAGTTCTTC. As protein: CASSQVWGGGAENEQFF. The gene calls are TRBV4-3 and TRBJ2-1, with 9 bases that match TRBD2. There are 17 residues in the CDR3. Germline-derived CDR1 and CDR2 are LGHNA and YSLEER. With V trimmed by 1 base and J by 7 bases, 11 bases remained unmatched.

The V gene is TRBV19, the J gene TRBJ1-6; maybe TRBD1 (5 bases). The CDR3 is made up of 17 amino acids. V dropped 3 bases and J dropped 2 bases, with 14 bases sitting between them. The germline gives CDR1 LNHDA, CDR2 SQIVND (reference sequence). The DNA for the CDR3 is TGTGCCAGTAGTATGAGGCAGGGATATGCCTATAATTCACCCCTCCACTTT. Its translation: CASSMRQGYAYNSPLHF.

The chain couples TRBV28 to TRBJ1-6; 7 bases are a match to TRBD1. Trimming removed 5 bases from V and 4 bases from J; junction bases left unmatched: 5. From germline, CDR1 is MDHEN and CDR2 SYDVKM. This CDR3 is 15 amino acids long. The CDR3 region has the DNA TGTGCCAGCAGTCGACAGGGCAGTTATAATTCACCCCTCCACTTT. Protein sequence: CASSRQGSYNSPLHF.

The gene calls are TRBV4-3 and TRBJ1-3; no clear D. Germline V gives CDR1 LGHNA, CDR2 YSLEER. CDR3 size: 19 residues. The ends were cut back, 0 bases at V and 4 bases at J, with 22 bases in the middle. The CDR3 nucleotides read TGCGCCAGCAGCCAAGATAGCGGATCTCTGCAAGGATTCGGAAACACCATATATTTT. Translation: CASSQDSGSLQGFGNTIYF.

The chain recombines TRBV19 with TRBJ1-2, with 7 bases aligning to TRBD1. Looked up from germline, CDR1 is LNHDA and CDR2 is SQIVND (reference sequence). The length of the CDR3 is 15 residues. V gave up 5 bases and J gave up 3 bases; unmatched junction bases: 9. The CDR3 protein is CASSSALGQHYGYTF. Written as DNA, the CDR3 is TGTGCCAGTAGTTCGGCGTTGGGACAGCACTATGGCTACACCTTC.

This sequence joins TRBV7-2 and TRBJ1-2; 11 bases agree with TRBD1. The germline CDR1 and CDR2 sequences are SGHTA and FQGNSA. CDR3 length: 18 residues. The V and J ends lost 1 base and 4 bases, in that order; junction bases with no gene match: 11. CDR3: CASSLGRDRGFFGYGYTF. The CDR3 nucleotides are TGTGCCAGCAGCTTAGGAAGGGACAGGGGGTTCTTTGGCTATGGCTACACCTTC.

Only a few counts were recorded for this clone. The chain links TRBV4-1 to TRBJ2-7, with D possibly TRBD2 on 5 matching bases. V was pared by 1 base and J by 3 bases, with 10 bases between. The CDR3 is 14 residues long. Germline V gene sequence: CDR1 MGHRA, CDR2 YSYEKL. The CDR3 DNA reads as TGCGCCAGCAGCCAAGCGGGAAGAATCTACGAGCAGTACTTC. Its translation: CASSQAGRIYEQYF.

In its sample, this clone was seen a few times. The V gene is TRBV5-1, the J gene TRBJ1-5; D unresolved. The CDR3 runs to 16 residues. The germline CDR1 and CDR2 sequences are SGHRS and YFSETQ. The V end was cut by 0 bases, the J end by 3 bases, with 13 bases between. The CDR3, as DNA: TGCGCCAGCAGCTTGGAACTATTCAAGACCAATCAGCCCCAGCATTTT. Protein sequence: CASSLELFKTNQPQHF.

A note on this clone: Other DNA sequences in the sample encode the same CDR3. The chain has TRBV18 and TRBJ2-1; the D gene is possibly TRBD1 (5 bases). The CDR3 covers 14 residues. Trimming shortened V by 2 bases and J by 4 bases, and 9 bases separated the two germline ends. CDR1 and CDR2 (germline): KGHSH, LQKENI. The CDR3 DNA reads as TGTGCCAGCTCACCAGACAGAACTTACAATGAGCAGTTCTTC. Encoded protein: CASSPDRTYNEQFF.

In this sample, this clone turned up a few times. CDR3 nucleotide sequence: TGTGCCAGCAGCTTAGAGTTCAGGCCAGGGGGCGCGAATTCACCCCTCCACTTT. Translation gives CASSLEFRPGGANSPLHF. This chain joins TRBV7-2 and TRBJ1-6; 8 bases map to TRBD1. The trim removed 1 base at V and 7 bases at J, leaving 12 bases unmatched. This CDR3 spans 18 amino acids. Germline V gene data show CDR1 as SGHTA and CDR2 as FQGNSA.

This clone was seen a handful of times. The chain is built from TRBV27 and TRBJ1-1; D is perhaps TRBD1 (5 bases). Germline V CDR1 and CDR2: MNHEY, SMNVEV (reference sequence). CDR3 size: 16 residues. The V end lost 1 base, the J end lost 7 bases, and 19 bases lay between the germline ends. The CDR3 region is CASSLFRIRGLGEAFF. Here the CDR3 DNA reads TGTGCCAGCAGTTTATTTAGGATAAGGGGTTTAGGTGAAGCTTTCTTT.

This clone was counted a few times. The rearrangement uses TRBV7-8 and TRBJ1-6; possibly TRBD1 for D (6 bases). This CDR3 has 14 amino acids. CDR1 and CDR2 (germline): SGHVS, FQNEAQ. V was trimmed by 5 bases and J by 6 bases, leaving 11 bases between them. The CDR3 coding sequence is TGTGCCAGCAGCAAAGGACAGCCTAATTCACCCCTCCACTTT. Translation: CASSKGQPNSPLHF.

This clone has more than one count but fewer than ten. The genes are TRBV6-5 and TRBJ2-2; 8 positions match TRBD2. CDR1 MNHEY and CDR2 SVGAGI come from the germline V gene. The J segment lost 5 bases and the V segment lost 0 bases, leaving 2 bases of the junction unmatched. The length of the CDR3 is 15 residues. CDR3 sequence: CASSYSVAGTGELFF. The CDR3 bases are TGTGCCAGCAGTTACTCAGTAGCGGGGACCGGGGAGCTGTTTTTT.

J is TRBJ2-5 and V is TRBV18; 7 positions match TRBD1. V was clipped by 6 bases and J by 1 base; unmatched bases: 8. Germline V gene lookup returns CDR1 KGHSH and CDR2 LQKENI. This CDR3 is 15 amino acids long. The CDR3 spells CASSRDSAPQETQYF. The DNA of the CDR3 is TGTGCCAGCTCGAGGGACAGCGCCCCCCAAGAGACCCAGTACTTC.

The V gene is TRBV5-4, the J gene TRBJ1-2; D gene unclear. The CDR3 loop spans 14 amino acids. Trimming cost V 0 bases and J 4 bases, with 10 bases left between them. Looked up from germline, CDR1 is SGHNT and CDR2 is YYREEE (reference sequence). In nucleotides, the CDR3 is TGTGCCAGCAGCTTGGCCTCGGAGCCCTATGGCTACACCTTC. This sequence encodes CASSLASEPYGYTF.

This sequence joins TRBV10-3 and TRBJ1-2; maybe TRBD1 (6 bases). Trimming shortened V by 11 bases and J by 3 bases, and 19 bases separated the two germline ends. Germline loops: CDR1 ENHRY, CDR2 SYGVKD. The CDR3 contains 14 residues. The CDR3 is CASQLGAWDYGYTF. CDR3 bases: TGTGCCTCCCAGCTGGGGGCCTGGGACTATGGCTACACCTTC.

The chain combines TRBV28 with TRBJ1-2, with D maybe TRBD1 (6 bases). This CDR3 has 13 residues. Germline-derived CDR1 and CDR2 are MDHEN and SYDVKM. V was cut by 6 bases and J by 8 bases, with 16 bases left in between. CDR3 region: CASRPGWGGGYTF. The CDR3 coding sequence is TGTGCCAGCAGACCCGGGTGGGGGGGCGGCTACACCTTC.

This clone occurred once. This chain joins TRBV3-1 (or the pseudogene TRBV3-2) and TRBJ2-7; the D is unclear. The CDR3 sequence is 15 residues long. V was pared by 2 bases and J by 2 bases, with 13 bases between. Germline lookup yields CDR1 LGHDT and CDR2 YNNKEL (reference sequence). As DNA, the CDR3 is TGTGCCAGCAGCCAATCCGCGATGAGGACCTACGAGCAGTACTTC. Protein sequence: CASSQSAMRTYEQYF.

This rearrangement joins TRBV6-2 or TRBV6-3 to TRBJ1-1; 8 bases are shared with TRBD1. Germline loops: CDR1 MNHEY, CDR2 SVGEGT. The ends lost 5 bases at V and 11 bases at J; junction bases unmatched: 16. The CDR3 is 15 amino acids. CDR3 sequence: CASSPWTGMDITAFF. The CDR3 DNA sequence: TGTGCCAGCAGTCCATGGACAGGGATGGATATTACGGCTTTCTTT.

The genes are TRBV5-1 and TRBJ2-1, with D perhaps TRBD2 (7 bases). Germline V gene lookup returns CDR1 SGHRS and CDR2 YFSETQ. This CDR3 has 14 residues. Trimming took off 2 bases at V and 3 bases at J, with 9 bases between the two ends. The CDR3 loop is CASSFGGLYNEQFF. In nucleotides, the CDR3 is TGCGCCAGCAGCTTCGGGGGGCTCTACAATGAGCAGTTCTTC. The full variable domain, rest sourced from reference TRBV5-1 and TRBJ2-1, is KAGVTQTPRYLIKTRGQQVTLSCSPISGHRSVSWYQQTPGQGLQFLFEYFSETQRNKGNFPGRFSGRQFSNSRSEMNVSTLELGDSALYLCASSFGGLYNEQFFGPGTRLTVL.

The rearrangement joins TRBV6-1 to TRBJ1-2; 8 nucleotides match TRBD1. This CDR3 spans 15 amino acids. V was pared by 2 bases and J by 4 bases, with 6 bases of the junction left unmatched. Germline-derived CDR1 and CDR2 are MNHNS and SASEGT. CDR3 residues: CASSEIVGTGYGYTF. The CDR3 bases are TGTGCCAGCAGTGAAATCGTGGGGACAGGCTATGGCTACACCTTC.

The chain is built from TRBV6-2 or TRBV6-3 and TRBJ1-5; the D gene is possibly TRBD1 (5 bases). CDR3 length equals 16 residues. Per the germline V gene, CDR1 is MNHEY and CDR2 is SVGEGT. The V end was cut by 0 bases, the J end by 2 bases, with 11 bases between. The DNA of the CDR3 is TGTGCCAGCAGTTACTCGAAGGGGTTGGGCAATCAGCCCCAGCATTTT. It codes for CASSYSKGLGNQPQHF.

This chain uses TRBV7-8 with TRBJ2-1; 11 bases map to TRBD2. The CDR3 loop spans 19 amino acids. Losses at the gene ends were 11 bases for V and 2 bases for J; bases not matched to a gene: 20. Germline CDR1 reads SGHVS; CDR2 reads FQNEAQ. The CDR3 sequence is CAVPGSPGASGGPYNEQFF. The CDR3 DNA reads TGTGCCGTCCCCGGGTCCCCCGGGGCTAGCGGGGGGCCCTACAATGAGCAGTTCTTC.

The CDR3 bases are TGTGCCAGCAGCTTAAAGCTCGGACAGGGGAACCAGCCCCAGCATTTT. This gives the protein CASSLKLGQGNQPQHF. V gene TRBV27 combines with J gene TRBJ1-5; 9 positions match TRBD1. V was pared by 6 bases and J by 7 bases, with 13 bases of the junction left unmatched. The CDR3 covers 16 residues. Germline CDR1 MNHEY, CDR2 SMNVEV (reference sequence).

The count of this clone is one. This rearrangement joins TRBV6-5 to TRBJ1-6; D might be TRBD1 (6 bases). Germline CDR1 MNHEY, CDR2 SVGAGI. The CDR3 totals 14 residues. Trimming removed 6 bases at V and 5 bases at J, with 11 bases between. The chain's CDR3 is CASSYQGNNSPLHF. The CDR3 region has the DNA TGTGCCAGCAGCTACCAGGGGAATAATTCACCCCTCCACTTT.